A single sample gave rise to the 24 T cell receptor beta chains below, sequenced in a study of patients with pleural tuberculosis. TCRdb called the reads again in MiXCR, with one record for every CDR3 protein. The sample consists of approximately 53,000 distinct CDR3 sequences, 5.5% to 8% of them appearing once. These TCRs come from a human donor with pleural tuberculosis.

This clonotype was detected many times. This CDR3 is CASRLQDSYNEQFF. Written as DNA, the CDR3 is TGTGCCAGCAGGCTACAGGACTCCTACAATGAGCAGTTCTTC. The genes are TRBV11-2 and TRBJ2-1; D may be TRBD1 (5 bases). The CDR3 sequence is 14 residues long. Germline assignment: CDR1 SGHAT and CDR2 FQNNGV. V was cut by 6 bases and J by 0 bases, with 9 bases left in between.

By share of the sample, this clonotype is medium-sized. This chain links TRBV12-3 or TRBV12-4 with TRBJ1-1; 8 bases map to TRBD1. J lost 1 base, V lost 4 bases, and 8 bases had no gene match. The CDR3 runs 16 residues. The CDR3 loop reads CASSSQKGTGNTEAFF. CDR3 nucleotides: TGTGCCAGCAGTTCACAAAAAGGGACAGGGAACACTGAAGCTTTCTTT.

The gene calls are TRBV29-1 and TRBJ2-2; D ambiguous. The germline V gene has CDR1 SQVTM and CDR2 ANQGSEA. Trimming took 0 bases from V and 2 from J, leaving 4 bases between them. The CDR3 covers 13 residues. CDR3 loop: CSVEDFNTGELFF. The CDR3 DNA reads as TGCAGCGTTGAAGATTTCAACACCGGGGAGCTGTTTTTT.

This clonotype has at least ten counts. The chain uses TRBV20-1 and TRBJ1-2, with no clear D. The CDR3 runs 11 residues. Per germline, CDR1 DFQATT and CDR2 SNEGSKA (reference sequence). Deletions cut 0 bases from V and 10 bases from J, with 9 bases between. Here the CDR3 DNA reads TGCAGTGCTAGAGATGCGGAAGACTACACCTTC. Translation: CSARDAEDYTF.

The chain links TRBV20-1 to TRBJ1-1; weak D call: TRBD1 (5 bases). This CDR3 contains 12 residues. Trimming shortened V by 2 bases and J by 4 bases, and 8 bases separated the two germline ends. CDR1 is DFQATT and CDR2 is SNEGSKA in the germline V gene (reference sequence). The CDR3 sequence is CSARWGRTEAFF. CDR3 sequence (DNA): TGCAGTGCTAGATGGGGCCGCACTGAAGCTTTCTTT.

This clonotype has more than one count but fewer than ten. The J gene is TRBJ2-3, the V gene TRBV19; possibly TRBD1 for D (6 bases). The CDR3 sequence is 16 residues long. Germline CDR1 LNHDA, CDR2 SQIVND (reference sequence). The ends were cut back, 3 bases at V and 1 base at J, with 14 bases in the middle. The CDR3 protein is CASSIRPGVGTDTQYF. In DNA form, the CDR3 reads TGTGCCAGTAGTATCCGGCCAGGGGTCGGCACAGATACGCAGTATTTT. Full variable domain (missing parts from reference TRBV19 and TRBJ2-3): DGGITQSPKYLFRKEGQNVTLSCEQNLNHDAMYWYRQDPGQGLRLIYYSQIVNDFQKGDIAEGYSVSREKKESFPLTVTSAQKNPTAFYLCASSIRPGVGTDTQYFGPGTRLTVL.

This clonotype was detected many times. The J gene is TRBJ2-1, the V gene TRBV27; D is perhaps TRBD2 (7 bases). V was cut by 5 bases and J by 7 bases, with 15 bases left in between. The length of the CDR3 is 14 residues. The germline V gene encodes CDR1 MNHEY and CDR2 SMNVEV (reference sequence). In nucleotides, the CDR3 is TGTGCCAGCAGTCCACTAGCGAGGGGGAATGAGCAGTTCTTC. It codes for CASSPLARGNEQFF.

This clonotype was found a few times. This chain uses TRBV12-3 or TRBV12-4 with TRBJ2-2; a weak D match, TRBD1 (5 bases). The CDR3 covers 14 residues. Trimming left V 6 bases short and J 4 bases short, with 12 bases between. The CDR3, as DNA: TGTGCCAGCAGGGAACAGGAGACCACCGGGGAGCTGTTTTTT. It codes for CASREQETTGELFF.

This clonotype has ten or more counts. The V gene is TRBV29-1, the J gene TRBJ1-4; 7 bases fit TRBD1. The germline V gene has CDR1 SQVTM and CDR2 ANQGSEA. The CDR3 is 15 residues long. The V gene end was trimmed by 7 bases and the J gene end by 0 bases; junction bases not matched to a gene: 8. The DNA for the CDR3 is TGCAGCGGGGCACAGGGGACAACAACTAATGAAAAACTGTTTTTT. This gives the protein CSGAQGTTTNEKLFF.

This clonotype was seen at least ten times. The rearrangement uses TRBV4-1 and TRBJ2-2, with D uncertain. Trimming pared 0 bases from V and 1 base from J, leaving 9 bases between. The CDR3 is 16 residues long. Germline CDR1 and CDR2: MGHRA and YSYEKL. Here the CDR3 reads CASSQDPGRNTGELFF. DNA of the CDR3: TGCGCCAGCAGCCAAGATCCAGGTCGGAACACCGGGGAGCTGTTTTTT.

This clonotype was seen many times. V usage is TRBV28 and J usage is TRBJ2-6, with TRBD1 as a possible D gene (5 bases). Germline CDR1 is MDHEN and CDR2 is SYDVKM. V shed 2 bases and J shed 0 bases, with 11 bases lying between them. CDR3 length equals 17 residues. This chain's CDR3 is CASSLIYRSSGANVLTF. The CDR3 DNA reads TGTGCCAGCAGTTTAATCTACAGGAGCTCTGGGGCCAACGTCCTGACTTTC. The whole variable domain, remainder taken from reference TRBV28 and TRBJ2-6, is DVKVTQSSRYLVKRTGEKVFLECVQDMDHENMFWYRQDPGLGLRLIYFSYDVKMKEKGDIPEGYSVSREKKERFSLILESASTNQTSMYLCASSLIYRSSGANVLTFGAGSRLTVL.

This clonotype occurred many times. The V gene is TRBV12-3 or TRBV12-4, the J gene TRBJ2-7; 9 nucleotides align to TRBD2. The CDR3 is 15 amino acids. The ends lost 6 bases at V and 6 bases at J; junction bases unmatched: 12. The CDR3 DNA reads TGTGCCAGCAGACCCGGGGTAGCGGGAGCCCTCGAGCAGTACGTC. Amino acid sequence: CASRPGVAGALEQYV.

In its sample, this clonotype was seen many times. V and J are TRBV27 and TRBJ2-3; unclear D gene. Germline CDR1 and CDR2: MNHEY and SMNVEV (reference sequence). Trimming cost V 2 bases and J 5 bases, with 2 bases left between them. The CDR3 contains 11 residues. The chain's CDR3 is CASSLGDTQYF. The CDR3 nucleotides are TGTGCCAGCAGTTTAGGAGATACGCAGTATTTT.

Of note for this clonotype: This sequence may be a read error, since a much larger clone differs from it by one base. The rearrangement joins TRBV20-1 to TRBJ1-6; D remains unclear. The germline gives CDR1 DFQATT, CDR2 SNEGSKA (reference sequence). This CDR3 is 15 amino acids long. The CDR3 DNA follows: TGCTGTGCTAGGGCGGCAAACTCCTATAATCCACCCCTCCACTTT. Translation gives CCARAANSYNPPLHF.

Ten or more counts support this clonotype. J is TRBJ1-5 and V is TRBV27; 8 bases fit TRBD1. With 0 bases clipped from V and 6 bases from J, the junction kept 4 bases outside the gene matches. The V gene's germline CDR1 is MNHEY and CDR2 SMNVEV (reference sequence). The CDR3 runs 15 residues. Written as DNA, the CDR3 is TGTGCCAGCAGTTTATCTTACAGGGGGTTTCAGCCCCAGCATTTT. Translated, it gives CASSLSYRGFQPQHF.

This clonotype has ten or more counts. The chain has TRBV15 and TRBJ1-1; the D gene is possibly TRBD1 (5 bases). The CDR3 has 14 residues. The V end was cut by 0 bases, the J end by 6 bases, with 11 bases between. Germline V gene data show CDR1 as LNHNV and CDR2 as YYDKDF (reference sequence). The CDR3 reads CATSRERGGAEAFF. The CDR3 region has the DNA TGTGCCACCAGCAGAGAGAGGGGAGGGGCTGAAGCTTTCTTT. Full variable domain (rest looked up from reference TRBV15 and TRBJ1-1): DAMVIQNPRYQVTQFGKPVTLSCSQTLNHNVMYWYQQKSSQAPKLLFHYYDKDFNNEADTPDNFQSRRPNTSFCFLDIRSPGLGDTAMYLCATSRERGGAEAFFGQGTRLTVV.

This clonotype showed up many times. The V call is TRBV28, the J call TRBJ1-2; perhaps TRBD1 as D (5 bases). The V end was cut by 7 bases, the J end by 0 bases, with 15 bases between. This CDR3 is 15 amino acids long. Germline CDR1 reads MDHEN; CDR2 reads SYDVKM. The CDR3 DNA reads as TGTGCCAGCAATCACCGGGACGCAGCTAACTATGGCTACACCTTC. Its protein is CASNHRDAANYGYTF.

This chain connects TRBV9 to TRBJ2-1, with D maybe TRBD2 (6 bases). Deletions cut 8 bases from V and 8 bases from J, with 14 bases between. Germline CDR1 and CDR2: SGDLS and YYNGEE. The CDR3 consists of 12 residues. The CDR3 DNA is TGTGCCAGTACCAACGGAGGGTATGAGCAGTTCTTC. It encodes CASTNGGYEQFF.

This clonotype was observed many times. V usage is TRBV5-1 and J usage is TRBJ2-3, with D possibly TRBD1 on 5 matching bases. CDR1 SGHRS and CDR2 YFSETQ come from the germline V gene. V was cut by 4 bases and J by 2 bases, with 11 bases left in between. The CDR3 has 14 amino acids. The CDR3 DNA sequence: TGCGCCAGCAGCCAAGACAGACACACAGATACGCAGTATTTT. Its protein is CASSQDRHTDTQYF.

The gene calls are TRBV29-1 and TRBJ1-3, with a weak D call TRBD1 (5 bases). V dropped 1 base and J dropped 0 bases, with 13 bases sitting between them. This CDR3 has 16 residues. CDR1 is SQVTM and CDR2 is ANQGSEA in the germline V gene. CDR3 bases: TGCAGCGTTGAAGCCCGTGGGGGGACCTCTGGAAACACCATATATTTT. Amino acids: CSVEARGGTSGNTIYF.

This clonotype was counted many times. The chain links TRBV4-1 to TRBJ1-1; D is undetermined. Looked up from germline, CDR1 is MGHRA and CDR2 is YSYEKL. The CDR3 covers 11 residues. V lost 1 base to trimming and J lost 5 bases, with 2 bases between them. The CDR3 DNA sequence: TGCGCCAGCAGCCAAGGGACTGAAGCTTTCTTT. Protein: CASSQGTEAFF.

This clonotype was picked up many times. This CDR3 is CASSPPREQFF. CDR3 coding DNA: TGTGCCAGCAGCCCACCCCGTGAGCAGTTCTTC. The chain employs TRBV6-1 and TRBJ2-1; no reliable D call. The V end was cut by 6 bases, the J end by 9 bases, with 9 bases between. The CDR3 has 11 residues. Germline V lookup: CDR1 MNHNS, CDR2 SASEGT.

This clonotype was seen many times. This sequence joins TRBV6-1 and TRBJ2-7; D call uncertain. This CDR3 comprises 12 residues. The ends were cut back, 9 bases at V and 3 bases at J, with 12 bases in the middle. Germline V gives CDR1 MNHNS, CDR2 SASEGT. The DNA for the CDR3 is TGTGCCAGTGTCCCGGGCGGCTACGAGCAGTACTTC. Translated: CASVPGGYEQYF.

This clonotype was detected many times. The chain is built from TRBV11-2 and TRBJ2-1; 8 bases are shared with TRBD1. This CDR3 contains 13 residues. The junction had 8 bases not matched to a gene; V was cut back by 4 bases and J by 12 bases. Looked up from germline, CDR1 is SGHAT and CDR2 is FQNNGV. CDR3 bases: TGTGCCAGCAGCTCCCTAGGACAGGGAGGGCAGTTCTTC. Protein product: CASSSLGQGGQFF. The full variable domain, with the rest looked up from reference TRBV11-2 and TRBJ2-1, is EAGVAQSPRYKIIEKRQSVAFWCNPISGHATLYWYQQILGQGPKLLIQFQNNGVVDDSQLPKDRFSAERLKGVDSTLKIQPAKLEDSAVYLCASSSLGQGGQFFGPGTRLTVL.